These 16 T cell receptor beta chains share one sample of origin, sequenced in a study of response to subunit inactivated influenza vaccine. TCRdb reprocessed the RT-PCR reads via MiXCR and lists one record per CDR3 protein. This sample has hundreds of thousands of distinct CDR3 sequences; around 14% occur once, and the top ten carry approximately 10%. The sequencing used PBMCs from blood, collected 11 to 12 days after vaccination. These TCRs come from a man between 50 and 59 years old who received an inactivated influenza vaccine.

The table lists this clonotype with a few counts. V is TRBV20-1 and J is TRBJ2-3, with 7 nucleotides matching TRBD2. The CDR3 loop spans 16 amino acids. V was pared by 4 bases and J by 1 base, with 11 bases of the junction left unmatched. Germline V gene lookup returns CDR1 DFQATT and CDR2 SNEGSKA (reference sequence). CDR3 amino acids: CSAITFKAGGTDTQYF. CDR3 DNA: TGCAGTGCTATTACTTTTAAGGCGGGGGGCACAGATACGCAGTATTTT.

This clonotype was observed a few times. This rearrangement joins TRBV6-5 to TRBJ1-2, with D unresolved. Germline CDR1 is MNHEY and CDR2 is SVGAGI. V lost 0 bases and J 8 bases, leaving 10 bases between the germline ends. This CDR3 is 13 amino acids long. CDR3 nucleotide sequence: TGTGCCAGCAGTTACTCGGGAGGCGGAGGCTACACCTTC. This codes for CASSYSGGGGYTF.

This clonotype was seen a few times. The chain employs TRBV30 and TRBJ1-5; 9 positions match TRBD1. CDR3 length: 13 residues. The germline CDR1 and CDR2 sequences are GTSNPN and SVGIG (reference sequence). Trimming took 5 bases from V and 7 from J; bases not matched to a gene: 6. The CDR3 bases are TGTGCCTGGGATACAGGGGGCCGACAGCCCCAGCATTTT. As protein: CAWDTGGRQPQHF.

The rearrangement uses TRBV7-2 and TRBJ2-7; 7 nucleotides line up with TRBD1. The CDR3 is 15 amino acids. The germline gives CDR1 SGHTA, CDR2 FQGNSA. Germline trimming cut 0 bases from V and 2 bases from J; bases unmatched to any gene: 4. Here the CDR3 DNA reads TGTGCCAGCAGCTTAGCAAGGGGGCCGGCCTACGAGCAGTACTTC. This encodes CASSLARGPAYEQYF.

J is TRBJ2-3 and V is TRBV9; no clear D. Germline loops: CDR1 SGDLS, CDR2 YYNGEE. The V and J ends lost 0 bases and 3 bases respectively, with 2 bases between them. CDR3 length equals 12 residues. The CDR3, as DNA: TGTGCCAGCAGCGTAGAAACAGATACGCAGTATTTT. This translates into CASSVETDTQYF.

V is TRBV20-1 and J is TRBJ2-5, with 15 bases identical to TRBD2. J gave up 3 bases and V 1 base, and 3 bases lay outside the gene matches. Germline CDR1 reads DFQATT; CDR2 reads SNEGSKA (reference sequence). The CDR3 spans 16 residues. The CDR3 DNA reads TGCAGTGCTAGAGGGACTAGCGGGAGGGCCGAAGAGACCCAGTACTTC. Translating gives CSARGTSGRAEETQYF.

This clonotype was seen at least ten times. The chain employs TRBV20-1 and TRBJ2-3; 9 nucleotides match TRBD2. Germline CDR1 is DFQATT and CDR2 is SNEGSKA (reference sequence). J was trimmed by 2 bases and V by 7 bases; bases with no gene match: 10. The CDR3 contains 15 residues. CDR3 amino acids: CSGLFLAGYTDTQYF. The CDR3 region has the DNA TGCAGTGGACTATTTCTAGCGGGATACACAGATACGCAGTATTTT.

V gene TRBV28 combines with J gene TRBJ2-4, with 7 bases identical to TRBD2. Germline values: CDR1 MDHEN, CDR2 SYDVKM. The CDR3 totals 17 residues. J gave up 0 bases and V 5 bases, and 10 bases lay outside the gene matches. The CDR3 bases are TGTGCCAGCAGTATATCGGGGGGAGAGCGAGCCAAAAACATTCAGTACTTC. Its translation: CASSISGGERAKNIQYF.

The chain carries TRBV12-3 or TRBV12-4 and TRBJ1-4; 7 bases fit TRBD1. This CDR3 comprises 15 residues. Trimming cost V 4 bases and J 6 bases; bases outside gene matches: 8. The CDR3 sequence is CASSSQTGKDEKLFF. The CDR3, as DNA: TGTGCCAGCAGTTCACAGACAGGGAAGGATGAAAAACTGTTTTTT.

This chain joins TRBV29-1 and TRBJ2-2; TRBD2 agrees at 9 bases. CDR1 SQVTM and CDR2 ANQGSEA come from the germline V gene. The ends lost 1 base at V and 3 bases at J; junction bases unmatched: 3. The CDR3 has 15 amino acids. The CDR3 DNA reads TGCAGCGTTGAAGGGGCGGGAGGGCACACCGGGGAGCTGTTTTTT. Translating gives CSVEGAGGHTGELFF.

The rearrangement joins TRBV10-3 to TRBJ2-3; 15 bases are shared with TRBD2. Germline values: CDR1 ENHRY, CDR2 SYGVKD. V trimming: 6 bases; J trimming: 3 bases; junction bases outside the gene matches: 7. The CDR3 totals 17 residues. CDR3 sequence reads: CAISPMGLAGGTDTQYF. The CDR3 DNA sequence: TGTGCCATCAGCCCAATGGGACTAGCGGGGGGTACAGATACGCAGTATTTT.

The gene calls are TRBV7-9 and TRBJ2-3, with D possibly matching TRBD2 (6 bases). CDR1 and CDR2 from the germline V gene are SEHNR and FQNEAQ (reference sequence). V lost 4 bases, J lost 4 bases, and 9 bases lay in between. The CDR3 has 13 residues. The CDR3 bases are TGTGCCAGCAGCTGGGGACTCCCAGATACGCAGTATTTT. Protein product: CASSWGLPDTQYF.

This clonotype was observed a few times. V and J are TRBV10-3 and TRBJ1-1; D unresolved. Germline CDR1 ENHRY, CDR2 SYGVKD. Trimming removed 1 base from V and 1 base from J, with 7 bases in between. The CDR3 sequence is 14 residues long. The CDR3 sequence: CAISEWQQNTEAFF. The CDR3 DNA reads as TGTGCCATCAGTGAGTGGCAGCAGAACACTGAAGCTTTCTTT.

This clonotype was counted a few times. This rearrangement joins TRBV5-1 to TRBJ2-3, with 9 bases aligning to TRBD2. Germline loops: CDR1 SGHRS, CDR2 YFSETQ. The V and J ends lost 3 bases and 4 bases, in that order; junction bases with no gene match: 6. The CDR3 runs 15 residues. The DNA of the CDR3 is TGCGCCAGCAGCTCTCAGCGGGGGGTTTCAGATACGCAGTATTTT. It codes for CASSSQRGVSDTQYF.

The chain combines TRBV29-1 with TRBJ2-1, with TRBD2 matching over 13 bases. Germline V gene data show CDR1 as SQVTM and CDR2 as ANQGSEA. The CDR3 length is 15 residues. V shed 4 bases, J shed 5 bases, and the junction held 5 bases outside the gene matches. The CDR3 spells CSVGGTSGINNEQFF. CDR3 in DNA: TGCAGCGTTGGGGGGACTAGCGGGATCAACAATGAGCAGTTCTTC.

This clonotype has ten or more counts. The chain combines TRBV12-3 or TRBV12-4 with TRBJ2-5, with 7 bases aligning to TRBD1. J was trimmed by 3 bases and V by 2 bases; bases with no gene match: 9. This CDR3 is built from 16 residues. CDR3 protein: CASSLQPTGFKETQYF. The CDR3 bases are TGTGCCAGCAGTTTACAGCCGACAGGGTTCAAAGAGACCCAGTACTTC.